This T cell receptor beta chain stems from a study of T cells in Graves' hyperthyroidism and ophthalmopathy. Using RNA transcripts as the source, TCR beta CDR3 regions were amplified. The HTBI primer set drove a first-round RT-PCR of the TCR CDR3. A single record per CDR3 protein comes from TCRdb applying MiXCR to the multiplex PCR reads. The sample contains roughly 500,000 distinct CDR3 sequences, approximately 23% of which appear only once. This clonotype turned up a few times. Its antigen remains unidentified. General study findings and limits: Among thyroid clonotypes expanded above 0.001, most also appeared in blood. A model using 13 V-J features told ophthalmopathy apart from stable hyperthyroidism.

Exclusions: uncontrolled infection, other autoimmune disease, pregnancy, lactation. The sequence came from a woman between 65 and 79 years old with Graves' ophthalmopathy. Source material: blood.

CDR3: CASSQADSNYGYTF. The CDR3, as DNA: TGTGCCAGCAGCCAAGCGGACTCAAACTATGGCTACACCTTC. The V gene is TRBV3-1, the J gene TRBJ1-2; D not resolved. There are 14 residues in the CDR3. Trimming cost V 1 base and J 2 bases, with 8 bases left between them. Germline V lookup: CDR1 LGHDT, CDR2 YNNKEL (reference sequence). Complete variable domain (other parts from reference TRBV3-1 and TRBJ1-2): DTAVSQTPKYLVTQMGNDKSIKCEQNLGHDTMYWYKQDSKKFLKIMFSYNNKELIINETVPNRFSPKSPDKAHLNLHINSLELGDSAVYFCASSQADSNYGYTFGSGTRLTVV.